The T cell receptor beta chain under discussion was sequenced for a study of beta chain features in type 1 diabetes. The V end lost 1 base, the J end lost 3 bases, and 9 bases lay between the germline ends. CDR1 is MNHNY and CDR2 is SVGAGI in the germline V gene (reference sequence). There are 15 residues in the CDR3. The whole isolated RNA underwent reverse transcription, so sequencing captured expressed TCRB transcripts. Libraries were prepared by immunoSEQ multiplex PCR; TCRdb keeps only in-frame clonotypes and omits some of them. The sample lists almost 250,000 clones; less than 15% were seen once. CD45RO/CCR7/CD25/CD127/CD95/CD27 separated CD4+ naive, central memory, regulatory and stem cell-like memory cells by sorting.

V and J are TRBV6-6 and TRBJ1-4, with D possibly matching TRBD1 (6 bases). Source material: naive CD4+ T cells from blood. This TCR was recovered from a woman in her forties in good health. The CDR3 region has the DNA TGTGCCAGCAGTTACTATCAGGGGTCTAATGAAAAACTGTTTTTT. Translated: CASSYYQGSNEKLFF.